The present T cell receptor beta chain was sequenced within a study of cytomegalovirus exposure and HLA in healthy donors. Study outcomes and limitations: Among immune exposure information, only CMV serostatus was available. Researchers counted roughly 160 TCR beta chains as cytomegalovirus-associated. Rates of TCR association differed by HLA locus in a later analysis, with DRB1 highest and HLA-C lowest.

Details on this clone: Antigen unknown.

Germline CDR1 is SGHTA and CDR2 is FQGNSA. The CDR3 runs 12 residues. V was shortened by 3 bases and J by 5 bases, with 6 bases between the two germline ends. Use of 60 Vbeta and 13 Jbeta primers characterized the PCR. Clones were read by immunoSEQ multiplex PCR, and TCRdb kept only the in-frame ones, dropping some. Among approximately 150,000 clones listed, around three fifths were seen once. The TCR sequence derives from a male donor in good health and CMV-seronegative. V is TRBV7-2 and J is TRBJ2-3; D gene uncertain. What was sequenced was PBMCs. In DNA form, the CDR3 reads TGTGCCAGCAGCTTCCTAAGAGATACGCAGTATTTT. It codes for CASSFLRDTQYF.